These 5 T cell receptor beta chains were all obtained from the same sample, sequenced in a study of a mutant IDH1 vaccine in newly diagnosed glioma. Time point noted: week 11, during vaccination. The vaccine gave 300 ug of a 20-mer mutant IDH1 peptide subcutaneously per dose. The method was immunoSEQ multiplex PCR; TCRdb's version includes in-frame clones alone and lacks a portion of them. The table records about 130,000 clones, about 80% of them present only once. No cognate antigen is known for these TCRs. The source material was PBMCs, sampled from a glioma patient whose treatment included an IDH1 peptide vaccine. The receptors here all came from a middle-aged man with glioma.

This clone occurred a few times. V is TRBV7-3 and J is TRBJ2-1; D uncertain. Looked up from germline, CDR1 is SGHTA and CDR2 is FQGTGA. The CDR3 is 13 amino acids. Between the trimmed V and J ends, which lost 1 base and 9 bases, there was a span of 10 bases. The CDR3 is CASSLISNGEQFF. The CDR3 DNA reads as TGTGCCAGCAGCTTAATTTCTAACGGTGAGCAGTTCTTC.

The rearrangement uses TRBV30 and TRBJ2-3; no clear D. Trimming removed 3 bases from V and 2 bases from J, with 6 bases in between. Per germline, CDR1 GTSNPN and CDR2 SVGIG (reference sequence). CDR3 size: 12 residues. The CDR3, as DNA: TGTGCCTGGAGGCGCCACACAGATACGCAGTATTTT. Residues: CAWRRHTDTQYF.

This clone occurred a few times. The chain has TRBV28 and TRBJ1-5; D perhaps matches TRBD1 (5 bases). This CDR3 has 15 residues. Trimming stripped 5 bases from V and 4 bases from J, with 15 bases between. CDR1 is MDHEN, CDR2 SYDVKM, per germline. Here the CDR3 reads CASSPNQGRNQPQHF. The CDR3 DNA is TGTGCCAGCAGTCCTAATCAGGGTAGAAATCAGCCCCAGCATTTT.

This clone was seen only a few times. The chain employs TRBV30 and TRBJ1-6; weak D call: TRBD1 (6 bases). Trimming took off 5 bases at V and 0 bases at J, with 11 bases between the two ends. This CDR3 is 15 amino acids long. Germline values: CDR1 GTSNPN, CDR2 SVGIG (reference sequence). The CDR3 region is CAWGQSSSYNSPLHF. The CDR3 DNA reads TGTGCCTGGGGACAGAGCAGCTCCTATAATTCACCCCTCCACTTT.

This clone appeared once. The chain uses TRBV7-9 and TRBJ1-1; 8 bases are a match to TRBD1. J was trimmed by 4 bases and V by 5 bases; bases with no gene match: 6. The CDR3 has 14 amino acids. CDR1 is SEHNR, CDR2 FQNEAQ, per germline (reference sequence). DNA for the CDR3: TGTGCCAGCAGCCCGGACAGGGAGGGCACTGAAGCTTTCTTT. Translation: CASSPDREGTEAFF.